These T cell receptor beta chains were read from a single sample in a study of cytomegalovirus exposure and HLA in healthy donors. Clones were sequenced by immunoSEQ multiplex PCR, and TCRdb holds only the in-frame ones, with some missing. The sample yields 90,000 to 100,000 clones, around 76% seen once. The sample comprised PBMCs. All receptors derive from an older woman in good health and CMV-seropositive. The CDR3 runs from the conserved cysteine through the conserved F or W. A D gene is named only where the DNA matches it firmly. Clone size, where shown, is once, few, many, or a class for clones that have expanded.

NA	TRBV5-6	TRBJ1-1	few	CASSFNLGGLGNTEAFF	TGTGCCAGCAGCTTTAACCTCGGGGGGCTAGGGAACACTGAAGCTTTCTTT
NA	TRBV5-4	TRBJ1-4	few	CASSLLDGNEKLFF	TGTGCCAGCAGCTTGCTAGACGGTAATGAAAAACTGTTTTTT
TRBD2	TRBV4-1	TRBJ2-7	NA	CASSQSSGPSYEQYF	TGCGCCAGCAGCCAATCTAGCGGACCCTCCTACGAGCAGTACTTC
NA	TRBV5-1	TRBJ2-1	NA	CASSSTNFSRVKFF	TGCGCCAGCAGTTCTACAAACTTTAGCCGAGTGAAGTTCTTC
TRBD2	TRBV15	TRBJ2-1	NA	CATSRDTTGLAGGQFF	TGTGCCACCAGCAGAGACACGACCGGACTAGCGGGAGGGCAGTTCTTC
TRBD1	TRBV11-2	TRBJ2-1	NA	CASSHRDRNGEQFF	TGTGCCAGCAGCCACCGGGACAGGAACGGTGAGCAGTTCTTC
NA	TRBV30	TRBJ1-4	NA	CAWSGDGGEKLFF	TGTGCCTGGAGTGGGGATGGAGGTGAAAAACTGTTTTTT
TRBD2	TRBV6-1	TRBJ2-1	NA	CASSEGTSGYNEQFF	TGTGCCAGCAGTGAAGGGACTAGCGGGTACAATGAGCAGTTCTTC
TRBD2	TRBV6-6	TRBJ2-5	NA	CASSYSVSSGRLTQYF	TGTGCCAGCAGTTACTCGGTGTCTAGCGGGCGCCTGACCCAGTACTTC
TRBD1	TRBV6-1	TRBJ2-7	NA	CASRPGGRYEQYF	TGTGCCAGCCGTCCAGGGGGAAGGTACGAGCAGTACTTC
TRBD2	TRBV30	TRBJ2-1	NA	CAWSYGRGSNEQFF	TGTGCCTGGAGTTACGGGCGCGGGAGCAATGAGCAGTTCTTC
NA	TRBV18	TRBJ2-5	NA	CASSSRGVPETQYF	TGTGCCAGCTCGTCCAGGGGGGTCCCAGAGACCCAGTACTTC
NA	TRBV19	TRBJ2-7	NA	CAASGDTYEQYF	TGTGCCGCCTCAGGGGACACCTACGAGCAGTACTTC
TRBD2	TRBV7-9	TRBJ2-3	NA	CASSLGTSADTQYF	TGTGCCAGCAGCTTGGGGACTAGCGCAGATACGCAGTATTTT
TRBD2	TRBV30	TRBJ2-7	NA	CASGGGAGGYEQYF	TGTGCCTCAGGAGGGGGAGCGGGAGGGTACGAGCAGTACTTC
NA	TRBV7-3	TRBJ1-2	few	CASSDHKSGENGYTF	TGTGCCAGCAGCGACCACAAATCCGGGGAGAACGGCTACACCTTC
TRBD1	TRBV7-9	TRBJ2-7	once	CASSLRQGPTYEQYF	TGTGCCAGCAGCTTAAGACAGGGGCCGACCTACGAGCAGTACTTC
TRBD2	TRBV29-1	TRBJ2-1	few	CSVEFGVTSPKYNEQFF	TGCAGCGTTGAATTTGGGGTGACTAGCCCCAAGTACAATGAGCAGTTCTTC
TRBD2	TRBV30	TRBJ2-7	NA	CAWSVQGGGSSYEQYF	TGTGCCTGGAGTGTACAAGGCGGCGGGAGTTCTTACGAGCAGTACTTC
TRBD2	TRBV30	TRBJ2-1	once	CAWGTGTTILEQFF	TGTGCCTGGGGGACCGGGACTACGATCCTTGAGCAGTTCTTC
NA	TRBV19	TRBJ1-5	NA	CASGPRRGRSNQPQHF	TGTGCCAGTGGACCTAGGCGGGGGCGAAGCAATCAGCCCCAGCATTTT
NA	TRBV27	TRBJ1-5	NA	CASMRRPLPQHF	TGTGCCAGCATGCGCCGTCCTTTGCCCCAGCATTTT
NA	TRBV10-3	TRBJ1-5	once	CAISDQGINQPQHF	TGTGCCATCAGTGACCAGGGTATCAATCAGCCCCAGCATTTT
TRBD2	TRBV5-6	TRBJ2-7	NA	CASSLGTSGVYEQYF	TGTGCCAGCAGTCTTGGGACTAGCGGTGTCTACGAGCAGTACTTC
NA	TRBV20-1	TRBJ1-1	NA	CSAVRGTEAFF	TGCAGTGCCGTTAGGGGTACTGAAGCTTTCTTT
TRBD1	TRBV6-5	TRBJ1-1	NA	CASSRQGLNTEAFF	TGTGCCAGCAGCCGACAGGGCCTGAACACTGAAGCTTTCTTT
NA	TRBV28	TRBJ1-1	NA	CASSQRTDAFF	TGTGCCAGCAGCCAAAGGACAGACGCTTTCTTT
TRBD2	TRBV7-3	TRBJ2-5	NA	CASSLTTSGTSLEKTQYF	TGTGCCAGCAGCTTAACGACTAGCGGGACCTCGCTCGAGAAGACCCAGTACTTC
TRBD1	TRBV5-1	TRBJ2-7	NA	CASSLTRDSYHYEQYF	TGCGCCAGCAGCTTGACCCGGGACAGCTACCACTACGAGCAGTACTTC
NA	TRBV2	TRBJ1-1	NA	CASKGEAGSSEAFF	TGTGCCAGCAAAGGTGAGGCAGGGTCATCTGAAGCTTTCTTT
TRBD2	TRBV11-1	TRBJ2-1	many	CASSFGEREGLDEQFF	TGTGCCAGCAGCTTTGGTGAGCGGGAGGGCCTCGATGAGCAGTTCTTC
TRBD1	TRBV19	TRBJ2-1	NA	CASSIGTGGWEQFF	TGTGCCAGTAGTATAGGGACAGGGGGTTGGGAGCAGTTCTTC
TRBD1	TRBV2	TRBJ2-1	NA	CASRRTGSRYNEQFF	TGTGCCAGCAGACGGACAGGGAGCCGCTACAATGAGCAGTTCTTC
NA	TRBV10-3	TRBJ1-6	NA	CATRIGAYNSPLHF	TGTGCCACTCGGATTGGAGCTTATAATTCACCCCTCCACTTT
NA	TRBV6-5	TRBJ1-5	NA	CASSLFPEGGQPQHF	TGTGCCAGCAGCCTATTCCCTGAAGGAGGTCAGCCCCAGCATTTT
TRBD1	TRBV18	TRBJ1-3	NA	CASSSGQGAIPGNTIYF	TGTGCCAGCTCGTCCGGACAGGGGGCCATCCCTGGAAACACCATATATTTT
TRBD1	TRBV6-6	TRBJ2-7	NA	CASSPRQGAFSEQYF	TGTGCCAGCAGTCCTCGACAGGGGGCATTCTCCGAGCAGTACTTC
TRBD2	TRBV4-1	TRBJ2-1	NA	CASSQDRAGGNEQFF	TGCGCCAGCAGCCAAGATAGGGCGGGAGGCAATGAGCAGTTCTTC
NA	TRBV2	TRBJ2-1	few	CASSEARGYSYNEQFF	TGTGCCAGCAGTGAAGCCCGCGGTTACTCCTACAATGAGCAGTTCTTC
TRBD2	TRBV27	TRBJ2-7	few	CASSSRERDGIYEQYF	TGTGCCAGCAGTTCCAGGGAGCGGGACGGAATCTACGAGCAGTACTTC
TRBD2	TRBV27	TRBJ2-7	NA	CATNPSGRALEQYF	TGTGCCACCAACCCTAGCGGGAGGGCCCTCGAGCAGTACTTC
TRBD2	TRBV6-6	TRBJ2-3	NA	CASRLGLAGDTQYF	TGTGCCAGCAGATTAGGACTAGCGGGGGATACGCAGTATTTT